This is a list of T cell receptor beta chains from one sample in a study of control samples from healthy donors and cancer patients. Clones were sequenced by immunoSEQ multiplex PCR, and TCRdb holds only the in-frame ones, with some missing. There are 85,000 to 100,000 clones in the sample; over 85% occur only once, and over 8% lies in the top ten. The sample comprised blood. Source of these receptors: a man younger than 35 in good health. Each CDR3 is given with its conserved first and last residue. Fields, in order: CDR3 protein, J gene, V gene.

CASSQDRTGEAFF,TRBJ1-1,TRBV4-3
CASRQDPGEAFF,TRBJ1-1,TRBV3-1/TRBV3-2
CATSRGGDRKTYEQYF,TRBJ2-7,TRBV15
CASSPALGHQPQHF,TRBJ1-5,TRBV7-3
CASSPGTGVGYTF,TRBJ1-2,TRBV11-1
CASSVGGSGNQPQHF,TRBJ1-5,TRBV9
CASRPGPGANVLTF,TRBJ2-6,TRBV6-5
CASSWRTASADTQYF,TRBJ2-3,TRBV7-9
CASSSSSGPSYRGYTF,TRBJ1-2,TRBV5-5
CASSLDLGHNSPLHF,TRBJ1-6,TRBV7-9
CASFKSPGWGTEAFF,TRBJ1-1,TRBV6-5
CSVEVPQGGELFF,TRBJ2-2,TRBV29-1
CASSRWRGRPNEQFF,TRBJ2-1,TRBV7-3
CASSVDTYEQYF,TRBJ2-7,TRBV6-2/TRBV6-3
CASSVTLGAAETQYF,TRBJ2-5,TRBV9
CASRPSPGGNEKLFF,TRBJ1-4,TRBV7-2
CAWTEGRGNTEAFF,TRBJ1-1,TRBV30
CASSQEGVGRGKDNEQFF,TRBJ2-1,TRBV14
CASSIAGTDQPQHF,TRBJ1-5,TRBV19
CASSYSWTGTSTEAFF,TRBJ1-1,TRBV6-2/TRBV6-3
CASSQDPNSGSFDETQYF,TRBJ2-5,TRBV3-1/TRBV3-2
CASSLENTEAFF,TRBJ1-1,TRBV18
CASSLSTDGYTF,TRBJ1-2,TRBV7-9
CASSYSFRRRPFWAFF,TRBJ1-1,TRBV6-6
CASSIDTGGTIYF,TRBJ1-3,TRBV5-1
CASSIGQSSYNEQFF,TRBJ2-1,TRBV19